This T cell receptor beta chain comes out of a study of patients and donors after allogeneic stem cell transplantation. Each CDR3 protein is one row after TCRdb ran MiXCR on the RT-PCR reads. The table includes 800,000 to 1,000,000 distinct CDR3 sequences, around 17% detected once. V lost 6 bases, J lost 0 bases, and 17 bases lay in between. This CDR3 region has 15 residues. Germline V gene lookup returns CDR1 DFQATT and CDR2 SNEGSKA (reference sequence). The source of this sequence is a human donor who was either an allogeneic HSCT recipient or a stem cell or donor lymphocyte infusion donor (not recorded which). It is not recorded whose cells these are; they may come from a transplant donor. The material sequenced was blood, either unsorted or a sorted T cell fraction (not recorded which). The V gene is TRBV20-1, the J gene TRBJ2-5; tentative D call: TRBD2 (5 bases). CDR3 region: CSAQRGSGNQETQYF. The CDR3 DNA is TGCAGTGCCCAGCGAGGGTCGGGGAACCAAGAGACCCAGTACTTC.